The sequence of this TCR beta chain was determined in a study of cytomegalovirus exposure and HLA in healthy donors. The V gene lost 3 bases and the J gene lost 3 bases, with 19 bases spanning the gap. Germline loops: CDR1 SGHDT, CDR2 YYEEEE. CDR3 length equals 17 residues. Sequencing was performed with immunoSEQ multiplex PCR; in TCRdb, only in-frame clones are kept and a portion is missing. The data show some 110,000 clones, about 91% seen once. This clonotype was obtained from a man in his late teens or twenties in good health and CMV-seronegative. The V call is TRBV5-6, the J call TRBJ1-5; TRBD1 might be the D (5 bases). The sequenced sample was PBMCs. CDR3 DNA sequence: TGTGCCAGCAGCTCCAAGGGGCCAGCCGATTACAATCAGCCCCAGCATTTT. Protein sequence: CASSSKGPADYNQPQHF.